This TCR beta chain is drawn from a study of blood T cell repertoires in COVID-19. CDR1 and CDR2 (germline): SGHVS, FQNEAQ. This CDR3 region has 16 residues. V was clipped by 1 base and J by 10 bases; unmatched bases: 12. The assay was immunoSEQ multiplex PCR, and TCRdb's table has in-frame clones only and misses some. The sample has around 120,000 clones, about 86% seen once. The receptor comes from a woman between 50 and 59 years old with active or convalescent COVID-19. The specimen sequenced was peripheral blood. The J gene is TRBJ2-1, the V gene TRBV7-8; 8 positions agree with TRBD2. The CDR3 region has the DNA TGTGCCAGCAGCTTAGTAGGCGGGAGGAAGGTTGGAGAGCAGTTCTTC. Amino acids: CASSLVGGRKVGEQFF. Together with reference TRBV7-8 and TRBJ2-1, the CDR3 gives the full variable domain: GAGVSQSPRYKVAKRGQDVALRCDPISGHVSLFWYQQALGQGPEFLTYFQNEAQLDKSGLPSDRFFAERPEGSVSTLKIQRTQQEDSAVYLCASSLVGGRKVGEQFFGPGTRLTVL.